These 10 T cell receptor beta chains were all obtained from the same sample, sequenced in a study of Graves' ophthalmopathy and Graves' hyperthyroidism. RNA transcripts provided the template for amplifying TCR beta CDR3 regions. The library came from an HTBI-primed first-round RT-PCR and a second-round multiplex PCR. TCRdb re-derived calls from the multiplex PCR reads in MiXCR, one entry per CDR3 protein. Altogether about 240,000 distinct CDR3 sequences are present, around 50% being singletons, with the ten largest covering 40% to 55%. The sequenced sample was peripheral blood. These TCRs come from an adult man with Graves' ophthalmopathy.

V usage is TRBV19 and J usage is TRBJ1-6; the match to TRBD1 covers 8 bases. This CDR3 has 13 residues. The junction had 7 bases not matched to a gene; V was cut back by 8 bases and J by 10 bases. The germline V gene has CDR1 LNHDA and CDR2 SQIVND (reference sequence). CDR3 sequence reads: CASGDRGKSPLHF. CDR3 DNA: TGTGCCAGTGGAGACAGGGGAAAATCACCCCTCCACTTT.

This clonotype showed up just a few times. The chain recombines TRBV20-1 with TRBJ1-1, with D possibly TRBD1 on 6 matching bases. Germline CDR1 DFQATT, CDR2 SNEGSKA (reference sequence). There are 13 residues in the CDR3. V was cut by 2 bases and J by 1 base, with 8 bases left in between. DNA of the CDR3: TGCAGTGCTAGAAGGACAGCGAACACTGAAGCTTTCTTT. It specifies CSARRTANTEAFF.

Details on this clonotype: A read error is possible here, since a much larger clone lies one base away. The chain joins TRBV2 to TRBJ1-2; D might be TRBD1 (5 bases). Germline-derived CDR1 and CDR2 are SNHLY and FYNNEI. The CDR3 is 12 amino acids. CDR3 protein: CSSSAQGGGYTF. The CDR3 nucleotides read TGTTCCAGCAGTGCGCAGGGTGGCGGCTACACCTTC.

J is TRBJ2-7 and V is TRBV10-2; TRBD1 aligns across 12 bases. The trim removed 3 bases at V and 3 bases at J, leaving 3 bases unmatched. This CDR3 comprises 15 residues. Germline V gene sequence: CDR1 WSHSY, CDR2 SAAADI. The CDR3 is CASSEGDRGLYEQYF. The CDR3 DNA reads TGCGCCAGCAGTGAAGGGGACAGGGGGCTCTACGAGCAGTACTTC.

The chain is built from TRBV7-8 and TRBJ2-7; no firm D call. Germline values: CDR1 SGHVS, CDR2 FQNEAQ. V lost 5 bases and J lost 5, with 10 bases in between. The CDR3 is 12 residues long. In DNA form, the CDR3 reads TGTGCCAGCAGCCTTCGGTTGCACGAGCAGTACTTC. It yields the protein CASSLRLHEQYF.

The chain recombines TRBV29-1 with TRBJ1-2, with no clear D. The germline CDR1 and CDR2 sequences are SQVTM and ANQGSEA. The CDR3 sequence is 11 residues long. The CDR3 nucleotides read TGCAGTTACGGACGGTCCGCGGGCTACACCTTC. Protein product: CSYGRSAGYTF.

The chain joins TRBV29-1 to TRBJ2-5, with D unresolved. V was clipped by 1 base and J by 2 bases, with 20 bases between them. The V gene's germline CDR1 is SQVTM and CDR2 ANQGSEA. The CDR3 is 17 residues long. CDR3 DNA sequence: TGCAGCGTTGAAGGGATGGTCGAAGGAGTCAGTCAAGAGACCCAGTACTTC. This codes for CSVEGMVEGVSQETQYF.

The chain combines TRBV10-3 with TRBJ2-7; 8 nucleotides line up with TRBD1. This CDR3 region has 14 residues. Germline trimming cut 10 bases from V and 5 bases from J; bases unmatched to any gene: 13. CDR1 ENHRY and CDR2 SYGVKD come from the germline V gene. CDR3 in DNA: TGTGCCAGCAGGGCGGGGCAGGGGGCTAACGAGCAGTACTTC. It yields the protein CASRAGQGANEQYF.

In this sample, this clonotype turned up a few times. The chain couples TRBV2 to TRBJ1-4; maybe TRBD1 (5 bases). Trimming removed 4 bases from V and 3 bases from J, with 15 bases in between. The CDR3 extends over 16 amino acids. The germline CDR1 and CDR2 sequences are SNHLY and FYNNEI. The CDR3 loop is CASSVDGGLANEKLFF. The CDR3 DNA reads as TGTGCCAGCAGTGTCGATGGGGGTCTCGCTAATGAAAAACTGTTTTTT.

The chain joins TRBV5-1 to TRBJ2-5; 8 bases agree with TRBD1. The CDR3 extends over 12 amino acids. V shed 0 bases, J shed 11 bases, and the junction held 3 bases outside the gene matches. CDR1 and CDR2 from the germline V gene are SGHRS and YFSETQ. CDR3 DNA: TGCGCCAGCAGCTTGGGGACAGGGAATCAGTACTTC. It is translated as CASSLGTGNQYF.